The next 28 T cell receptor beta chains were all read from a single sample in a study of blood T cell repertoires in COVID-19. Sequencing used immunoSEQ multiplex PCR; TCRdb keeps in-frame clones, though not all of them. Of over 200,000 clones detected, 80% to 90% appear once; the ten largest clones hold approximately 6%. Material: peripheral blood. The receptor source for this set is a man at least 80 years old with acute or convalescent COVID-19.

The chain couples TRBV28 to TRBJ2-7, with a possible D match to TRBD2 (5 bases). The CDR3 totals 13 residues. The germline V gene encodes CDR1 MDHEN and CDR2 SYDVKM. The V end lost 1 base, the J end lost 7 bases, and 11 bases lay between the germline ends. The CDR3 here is CASSLYGDLEQYF. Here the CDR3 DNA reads TGTGCCAGCAGTTTATACGGGGATTTGGAGCAGTACTTC.

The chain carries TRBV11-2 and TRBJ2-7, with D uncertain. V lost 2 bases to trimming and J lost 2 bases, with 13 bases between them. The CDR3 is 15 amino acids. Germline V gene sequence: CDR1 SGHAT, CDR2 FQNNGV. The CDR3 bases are TGTGCCAGCAGCTTACGGAGCAGCTTAACCTACGAGCAGTACTTC. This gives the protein CASSLRSSLTYEQYF.

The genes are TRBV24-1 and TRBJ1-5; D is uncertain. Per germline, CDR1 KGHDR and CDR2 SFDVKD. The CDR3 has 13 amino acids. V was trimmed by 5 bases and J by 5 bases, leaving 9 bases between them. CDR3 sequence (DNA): TGTGCCACCAGTGGTGCTGAGTATCAGCCCCAGCATTTT. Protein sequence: CATSGAEYQPQHF.

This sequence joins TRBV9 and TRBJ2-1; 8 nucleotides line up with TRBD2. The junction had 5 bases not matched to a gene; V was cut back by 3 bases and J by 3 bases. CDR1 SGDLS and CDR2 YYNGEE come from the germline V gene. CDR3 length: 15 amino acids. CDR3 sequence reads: CASSDGTRGYNEQFF. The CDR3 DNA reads TGTGCCAGCAGCGACGGGACTAGGGGCTACAATGAGCAGTTCTTC.

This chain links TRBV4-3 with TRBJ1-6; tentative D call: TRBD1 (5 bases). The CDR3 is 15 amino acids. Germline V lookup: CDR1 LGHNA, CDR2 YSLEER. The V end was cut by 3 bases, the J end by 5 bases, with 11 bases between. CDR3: CASSQEGTNNSPLHF. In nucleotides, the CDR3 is TGCGCCAGCAGCCAGGAGGGGACCAATAATTCACCCCTCCACTTT.

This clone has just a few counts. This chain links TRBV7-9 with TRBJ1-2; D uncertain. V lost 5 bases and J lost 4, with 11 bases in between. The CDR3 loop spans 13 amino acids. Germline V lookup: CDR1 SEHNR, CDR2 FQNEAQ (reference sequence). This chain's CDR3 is CASSTTVGYGYTF. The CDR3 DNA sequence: TGTGCCAGCAGCACAACAGTTGGCTATGGCTACACCTTC.

CDR3 protein: CASSLVQGIEQYF. In DNA form, the CDR3 reads TGTGCCAGCAGCTTGGTTCAGGGTATCGAGCAGTACTTC. The V and J genes are TRBV5-5 and TRBJ2-7, with a weak D call TRBD1 (5 bases). CDR3 length equals 13 residues. Trimming pared 0 bases from V and 6 bases from J, leaving 10 bases between. Germline CDR1 is SGHKS and CDR2 is YYEKEE (reference sequence).

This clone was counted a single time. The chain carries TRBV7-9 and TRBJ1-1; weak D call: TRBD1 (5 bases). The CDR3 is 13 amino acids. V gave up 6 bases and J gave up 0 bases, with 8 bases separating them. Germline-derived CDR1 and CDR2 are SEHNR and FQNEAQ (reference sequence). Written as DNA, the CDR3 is TGTGCCAGCAGAAAGGACATGAACACTGAAGCTTTCTTT. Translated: CASRKDMNTEAFF. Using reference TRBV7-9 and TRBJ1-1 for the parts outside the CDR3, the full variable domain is DTGVSQNPRHKITKRGQNVTFRCDPISEHNRLYWYRQTLGQGPEFLTYFQNEAQLEKSRLLSDRFSAERPKGSFSTLEIQRTEQGDSAMYLCASRKDMNTEAFFGQGTRLTVV.

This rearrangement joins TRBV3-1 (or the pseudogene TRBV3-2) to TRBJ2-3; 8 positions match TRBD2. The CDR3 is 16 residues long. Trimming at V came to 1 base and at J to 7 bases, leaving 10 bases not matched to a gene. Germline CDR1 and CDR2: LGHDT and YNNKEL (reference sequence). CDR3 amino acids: CASSQGLPGTRNTQYF. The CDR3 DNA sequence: TGTGCCAGCAGCCAAGGGCTTCCCGGGACTAGGAATACGCAGTATTTT.

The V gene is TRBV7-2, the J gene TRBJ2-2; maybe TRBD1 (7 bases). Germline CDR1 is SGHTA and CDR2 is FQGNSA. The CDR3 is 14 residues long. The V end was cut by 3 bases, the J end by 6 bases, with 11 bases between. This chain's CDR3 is CASSFQGGAGELFF. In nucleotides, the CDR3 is TGTGCCAGCAGCTTTCAGGGGGGTGCCGGGGAGCTGTTTTTT.

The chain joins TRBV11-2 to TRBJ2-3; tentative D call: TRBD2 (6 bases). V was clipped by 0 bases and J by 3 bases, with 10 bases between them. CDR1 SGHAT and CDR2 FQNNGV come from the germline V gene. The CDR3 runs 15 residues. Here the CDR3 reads CASSLDGGKTDTQYF. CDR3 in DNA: TGTGCCAGCAGCTTAGACGGCGGGAAAACAGATACGCAGTATTTT.

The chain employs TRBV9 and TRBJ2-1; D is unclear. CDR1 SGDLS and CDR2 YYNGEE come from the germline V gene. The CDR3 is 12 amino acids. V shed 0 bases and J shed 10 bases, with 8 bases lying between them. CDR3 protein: CASSVAFGEQFF. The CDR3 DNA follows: TGTGCCAGCAGCGTAGCTTTCGGGGAGCAGTTCTTC.

DNA of the CDR3: TGCGCCAGCAGGCCGCGGGGGGCGCGGACTGAAGCTTTCTTT. The encoded protein is CASRPRGARTEAFF. The chain links TRBV4-1 to TRBJ1-1, with D perhaps TRBD1 (6 bases). With 6 bases removed from V and 5 bases from J, the gap between germline ends came to 16 bases. Per the germline V gene, CDR1 is MGHRA and CDR2 is YSYEKL. The CDR3 covers 14 residues.

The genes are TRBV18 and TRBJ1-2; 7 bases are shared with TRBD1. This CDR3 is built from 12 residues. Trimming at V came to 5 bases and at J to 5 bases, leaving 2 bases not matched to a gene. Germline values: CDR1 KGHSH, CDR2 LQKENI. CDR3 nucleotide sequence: TGTGCCAGCTCAAAGGGGGCTTATGGCTACACCTTC. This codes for CASSKGAYGYTF.

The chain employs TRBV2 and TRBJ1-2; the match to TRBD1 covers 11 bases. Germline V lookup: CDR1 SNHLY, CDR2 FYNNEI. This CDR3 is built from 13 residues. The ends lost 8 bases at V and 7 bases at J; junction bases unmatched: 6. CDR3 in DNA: TGTGCCAGCGGGGGACAGGGGGTTAGTGGCTACACCTTC. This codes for CASGGQGVSGYTF.

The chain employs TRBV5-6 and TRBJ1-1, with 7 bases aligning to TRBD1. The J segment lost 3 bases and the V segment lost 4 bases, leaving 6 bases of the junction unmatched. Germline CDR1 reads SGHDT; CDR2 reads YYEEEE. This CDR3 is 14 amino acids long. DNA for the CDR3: TGTGCCAGCAGCAATTTCGACAGGGACACTGAAGCTTTCTTT. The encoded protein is CASSNFDRDTEAFF.

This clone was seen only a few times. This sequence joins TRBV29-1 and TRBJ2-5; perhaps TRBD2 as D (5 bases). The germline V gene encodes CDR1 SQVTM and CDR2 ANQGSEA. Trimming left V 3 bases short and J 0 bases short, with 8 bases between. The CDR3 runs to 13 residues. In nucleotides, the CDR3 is TGCAGCGTTGATCCGGGGAACCAAGAGACCCAGTACTTC. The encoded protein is CSVDPGNQETQYF.

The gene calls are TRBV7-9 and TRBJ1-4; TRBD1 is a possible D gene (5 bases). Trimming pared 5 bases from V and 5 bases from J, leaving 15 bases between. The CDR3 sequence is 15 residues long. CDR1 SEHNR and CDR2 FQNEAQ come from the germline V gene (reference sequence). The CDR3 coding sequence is TGTGCCAGCAGCACCCCGTGGGGGGAAAATGAAAAACTGTTTTTT. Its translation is CASSTPWGENEKLFF.

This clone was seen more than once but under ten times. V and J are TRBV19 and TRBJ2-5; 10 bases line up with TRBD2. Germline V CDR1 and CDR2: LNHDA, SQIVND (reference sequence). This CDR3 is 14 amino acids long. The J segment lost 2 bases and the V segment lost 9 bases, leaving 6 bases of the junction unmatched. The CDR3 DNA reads TGTGCCAGCAGACTAGCGGGTCCGCAAGAGACCCAGTACTTC. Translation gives CASRLAGPQETQYF.

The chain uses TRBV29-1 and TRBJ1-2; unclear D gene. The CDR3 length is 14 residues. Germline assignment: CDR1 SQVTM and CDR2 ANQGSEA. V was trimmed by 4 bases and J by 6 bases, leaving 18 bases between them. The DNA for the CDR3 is TGCAGCGTTGGAGGGTCCCTCAGAATGAATGGCTACACCTTC. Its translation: CSVGGSLRMNGYTF.

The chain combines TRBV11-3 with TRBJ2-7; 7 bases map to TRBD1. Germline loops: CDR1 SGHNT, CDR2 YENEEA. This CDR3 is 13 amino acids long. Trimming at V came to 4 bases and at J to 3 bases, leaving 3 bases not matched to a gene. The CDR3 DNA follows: TGTGCCAGCAGCTCTAACAGGGGCTACGAGCAGTACGTC. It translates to CASSSNRGYEQYV.

CDR3 in amino acids: CARSHSRDRDWNQPQHF. The CDR3 region has the DNA TGTGCCAGAAGTCATTCCCGGGACAGGGATTGGAATCAGCCCCAGCATTTT. This rearrangement joins TRBV5-3 to TRBJ1-5; TRBD1 agrees at 9 bases. TRBV5-3 is labeled an ORF, and its function is uncertain. Trimming removed 5 bases from V and 4 bases from J; junction bases left unmatched: 13. The CDR3 consists of 17 residues.

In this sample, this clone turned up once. The CDR3 is CASSQGTSGRETQYF. As DNA, the CDR3 is TGTGCCAGCAGCCAGGGGACTAGCGGGAGGGAGACCCAGTACTTC. The V call is TRBV5-6, the J call TRBJ2-5, with 15 positions matching TRBD2. CDR1 is SGHDT and CDR2 is YYEEEE in the germline V gene. After removal of 4 bases from V and 5 bases from J, the junction contained 3 bases not matched to a gene. The CDR3 is made up of 15 amino acids. The entire variable domain, with the rest obtained from reference TRBV5-6 and TRBJ2-5, is as follows: DAGVTQSPTHLIKTRGQQVTLRCSPKSGHDTVSWYQQALGQGPQFIFQYYEEEERQRGNFPDRFSGHQFPNYSSELNVNALLLGDSALYLCASSQGTSGRETQYFGPGTRLLVL.

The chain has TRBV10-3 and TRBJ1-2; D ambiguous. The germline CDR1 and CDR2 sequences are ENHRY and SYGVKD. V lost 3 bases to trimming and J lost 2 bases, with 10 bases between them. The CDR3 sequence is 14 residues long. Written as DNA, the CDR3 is TGTGCCATCAGTGACGGGGATCTCAACTATGGCTACACCTTC. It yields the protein CAISDGDLNYGYTF.

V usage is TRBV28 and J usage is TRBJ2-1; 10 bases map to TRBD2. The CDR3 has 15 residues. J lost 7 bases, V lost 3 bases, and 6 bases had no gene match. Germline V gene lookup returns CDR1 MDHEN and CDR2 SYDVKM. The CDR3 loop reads CASSFLLAGFNEQFF. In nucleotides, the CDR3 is TGTGCCAGCAGTTTCTTACTAGCGGGATTTAATGAGCAGTTCTTC. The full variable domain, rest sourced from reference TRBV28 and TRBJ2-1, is DVKVTQSSRYLVKRTGEKVFLECVQDMDHENMFWYRQDPGLGLRLIYFSYDVKMKEKGDIPEGYSVSREKKERFSLILESASTNQTSMYLCASSFLLAGFNEQFFGPGTRLTVL.

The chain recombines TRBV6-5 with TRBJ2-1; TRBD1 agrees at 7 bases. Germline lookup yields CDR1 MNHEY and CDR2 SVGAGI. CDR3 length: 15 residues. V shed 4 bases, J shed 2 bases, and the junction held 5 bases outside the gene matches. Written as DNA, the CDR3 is TGTGCCAGCAGTTTATCGACAGGGCCCTACAATGAGCAGTTCTTC. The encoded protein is CASSLSTGPYNEQFF.

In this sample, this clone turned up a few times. DNA of the CDR3: TGTGCCAGCACGGGACAGGGAGGGACTGAAGCTTTCTTT. Protein sequence: CASTGQGGTEAFF. The rearrangement joins TRBV6-5 to TRBJ1-1; TRBD1 agrees at 9 bases. Germline values: CDR1 MNHEY, CDR2 SVGAGI. The CDR3 spans 13 residues. V dropped 7 bases and J dropped 5; count of bases not matched to a gene: 5.

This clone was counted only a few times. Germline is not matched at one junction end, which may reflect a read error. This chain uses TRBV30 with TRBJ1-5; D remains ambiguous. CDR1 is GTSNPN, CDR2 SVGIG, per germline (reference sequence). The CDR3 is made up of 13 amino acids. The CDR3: CAWSVTVNQPQHF. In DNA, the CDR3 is TGTGCCTGGAGTGTAACTGTGAATCAACCCCAGCATTTT.